The present T cell receptor beta chain was sequenced within a study of OX40 agonist ivuxolimab in advanced cancers. Findings of the study overall: The specificity for antigen of the expanded peripheral T cells was not determined. Partial responders dosed at 0.1-3.0 mg/kg displayed clonal expansion ranking among the lowest.

The V gene's germline CDR1 is SGHVS and CDR2 FNYEAQ. Losses at the gene ends were 1 base for V and 2 bases for J; bases not matched to a gene: 10. The CDR3 is 17 residues long. Some clones are missing from TCRdb's copy, which holds only in-frame ones; the method was immunoSEQ multiplex PCR. The sample contains tens of thousands of clones, just under 95% of which appear only once. A note on this clone: Antigen: not known.

The sequencing here drew on CD4+ or CD8+ T cells sorted from blood, taken in a trial of the OX40 agonist ivuxolimab. The chain recombines TRBV7-6 with TRBJ2-7, with 8 bases that match TRBD1. The source is an adult with an advanced solid tumor such as melanoma, head and neck, liver or kidney cancer. CDR3 nucleotides: TGTGCCAGCAGCTTAGAGCCCGACAGGGGCCGGACCTACGAGCAGTACTTC. It translates to CASSLEPDRGRTYEQYF.